One T cell receptor (beta chain) is described in this entry. The antigen remains unidentified. A J-beta primer mix and a sample-barcoded 5' primer were used in a second PCR of roughly 6 to 11 cycles. In TCRdb, the 5' RACE reads were re-called with MiXCR into one record per CDR3 protein. Among approximately 880,000 distinct CDR3 sequences listed, about 44% were seen once. The study recruited healthy Caucasian donors from Russia who were aged about 6 to 95. The data originate from a study of blood T cells in healthy people across ages. Study-wide results and limits: Versus aged donors, long-lived donors had higher diversity and more naive CD4+ cells.

The germline CDR1 and CDR2 sequences are MGHDK and SYGVNS. Deletions cut 1 base from V and 3 bases from J, with 11 bases between. CDR3 length equals 15 residues. The specimen sequenced was blood. The sequence derives from a man aged 30 to 39 in good health. The chain recombines TRBV25-1 with TRBJ2-3; perhaps TRBD1 as D (5 bases). Written as DNA, the CDR3 is TGTGCCAGCAGTGAATCGGCCAGGGTAACAGATACGCAGTATTTT. Amino acid sequence: CASSESARVTDTQYF.